This T cell receptor (beta chain) came from a study of blood T cell repertoires in COVID-19. Study information: COVID-19 samples from acute and convalescent phases originated in the United States, Italy and Spain. Nucleic acid was either cDNA or gDNA, and it came from T cells, B-cell-depleted T cells, or PBMCs.

V was shortened by 2 bases and J by 4 bases, with 9 bases between the two germline ends. CDR1 SGHRS and CDR2 YFSETQ come from the germline V gene. The CDR3 has 13 residues. Per the authors' pipeline: Scientists estimated how many nucleated cells there were by amplifying reference gene primers. Only in-frame clones appear in the TCRdb table, and some are missing; sequencing was by immunoSEQ multiplex PCR. Clone size and the V and J calls come from that table; the DNA yielded D and trimming. The repertoire has about 240,000 clones, approximately 78% of them found once; the top ten carry roughly an eighth.

This TCR derives from a woman in her sixties with active or convalescent COVID-19. Sequencing used peripheral blood. The chain links TRBV5-1 to TRBJ2-5; no clear D. CDR3 loop: CASSLMLGETQYF. The CDR3 nucleotides read TGCGCCAGCAGCTTAATGCTCGGAGAGACCCAGTACTTC.